This TCR beta chain was sequenced in a study of spatial heterogeneity in lung cancer. Whole-study context: A T cell module score from matched bulk RNA-seq correlated strongly with TCR transcript counts in tumor regions.

In its sample, this clonotype was seen many times. Antigen unknown. General study results and limits: Within tumors, counts of expanded alpha and beta TCRs tracked tumor mutation counts. Estimated coverage of tumor T cells was around 6.9% for alpha and about 13% for beta chains.

The CDR3 has 15 residues. CDR1 is SGHTA, CDR2 FQGNSA, per germline. The V and J ends lost 4 bases and 7 bases, in that order; junction bases with no gene match: 7. Time point reported: sample taken at primary tumor resection. MiXCR was run by TCRdb on the 5' RACE reads, yielding one entry per CDR3 protein. The sample lists roughly 9,300 distinct CDR3 sequences, about 6% occurring once. The sequencing here drew on lung tumor tissue, taken at surgery. The chain combines TRBV7-2 with TRBJ2-2, with 9 bases fitting TRBD2. The clonotype originates from a female donor with early-stage non-small cell lung cancer. The CDR3 DNA follows: TGTGCCAGCAGCTACGTAGCGGGGGCAGGCGGGGAGCTGTTTTTT. It encodes CASSYVAGAGGELFF.